Listed here are 10 T cell receptor beta chains from one sample, sequenced in a study of technical replicates of blood from a handful of donors. The table came from immunoSEQ multiplex PCR; TCRdb's copy has only in-frame clones and leaves some out. In the table there are about 75,000 clones, 97% of which are singletons. Material: T cells isolated from PBMCs. These receptors were obtained from a human donor in good health.

The chain has TRBV6-6 and TRBJ2-7, with TRBD2 matching over 8 bases. CDR3 size: 13 residues. CDR1 is MNHNY, CDR2 SVGAGI, per germline (reference sequence). V lost 8 bases to trimming and J lost 2 bases; unmatched junction nucleotides: 5. CDR3: CASWNGGAYEQYF. Written as DNA, the CDR3 is TGTGCCAGCTGGAACGGGGGGGCCTACGAGCAGTACTTC.

V usage is TRBV11-2 and J usage is TRBJ2-1; D may be TRBD1 (6 bases). V was pared by 1 base and J by 8 bases, with 15 bases between. The germline V gene has CDR1 SGHAT and CDR2 FQNNGV. This CDR3 has 15 amino acids. The chain's CDR3 is CASSLAGHGGYEQFF. CDR3 DNA sequence: TGTGCCAGCAGCTTAGCGGGGCATGGGGGCTATGAGCAGTTCTTC.

The rearrangement links TRBV10-2 to TRBJ2-7; the match to TRBD1 covers 8 bases. The trim removed 8 bases at V and 3 bases at J, leaving 6 bases unmatched. The CDR3 loop spans 13 amino acids. The V gene's germline CDR1 is WSHSY and CDR2 SAAADI. The CDR3 is CASRGQGFYEQYF. In DNA form, the CDR3 reads TGCGCCAGCCGCGGACAGGGCTTCTACGAGCAGTACTTC.

CDR3 bases: TGTGCCAGCAGTTCCGGACAGGGGAAAAACTATGGCTACACCTTC. This codes for CASSSGQGKNYGYTF. The chain couples TRBV28 to TRBJ1-2; 9 bases are shared with TRBD1. CDR3 size: 15 residues. With 4 bases clipped from V and 2 bases from J, the junction kept 5 bases outside the gene matches. The germline V gene has CDR1 MDHEN and CDR2 SYDVKM.

This clone was counted a single time. The chain recombines TRBV6-6 with TRBJ2-3; 9 bases agree with TRBD1. V shed 0 bases and J 4 bases; nucleotides not matched to a gene: 2. The germline V gene has CDR1 MNHNY and CDR2 SVGAGI (reference sequence). There are 15 residues in the CDR3. The CDR3: CASSYSRTGADTQYF. CDR3 nucleotides: TGTGCCAGCAGTTACTCAAGGACAGGGGCAGATACGCAGTATTTT.

The chain is built from TRBV2 and TRBJ1-1; TRBD1 aligns across 8 bases. V gave up 4 bases and J gave up 4 bases; unmatched junction bases: 2. Germline V lookup: CDR1 SNHLY, CDR2 FYNNEI. The CDR3 contains 13 residues. CDR3 sequence reads: CASSGTGGTEAFF. The CDR3 nucleotides read TGTGCCAGCAGTGGCACAGGGGGCACTGAAGCTTTCTTT.

The CDR3 protein is CASSQESRSNTEAFF. CDR3 DNA: TGTGCCAGCAGCCAAGAGTCCCGGAGCAACACTGAAGCTTTCTTT. This sequence joins TRBV4-2 and TRBJ1-1; D remains unclear. Between the trimmed V and J ends, which lost 0 bases and 2 bases, there was a span of 10 bases. The length of the CDR3 is 15 residues. Germline CDR1 and CDR2: LGHNA and YNFKEQ.

The chain couples TRBV28 to TRBJ2-2; the match to TRBD2 covers 7 bases. Germline V lookup: CDR1 MDHEN, CDR2 SYDVKM. The CDR3 contains 19 residues. The V gene end was trimmed by 5 bases and the J gene end by 1 base; junction bases not matched to a gene: 16. The chain's CDR3 is CASSPSGLTEIKNTGELFF. In DNA form, the CDR3 reads TGTGCCAGCAGTCCTAGCGGTCTAACTGAAATCAAGAACACCGGGGAGCTGTTTTTT.

This sequence joins TRBV2 and TRBJ1-4, with TRBD1 matching 8 bases. This CDR3 spans 13 amino acids. After removal of 6 bases from V and 8 bases from J, the junction contained 5 bases not matched to a gene. Germline V lookup: CDR1 SNHLY, CDR2 FYNNEI. CDR3 DNA: TGTGCCAGCAGGGGAGGGGACAGGGAAAAACTGTTTTTT. Translating gives CASRGGDREKLFF. Using reference TRBV2 and TRBJ1-4 for the parts outside the CDR3, the full variable domain is EPEVTQTPSHQVTQMGQEVILRCVPISNHLYFYWYRQILGQKVEFLVSFYNNEISEKSEIFDDQFSVERPDGSNFTLKIRSTKLEDSAMYFCASRGGDREKLFFGSGTQLSVL.

The sample holds one count of this clone. The chain has TRBV5-6 and TRBJ2-1, with TRBD1 identical over 7 bases. Per the germline V gene, CDR1 is SGHDT and CDR2 is YYEEEE. V shed 4 bases and J 2 bases; nucleotides not matched to a gene: 3. The CDR3 is made up of 14 amino acids. The CDR3 DNA reads as TGTGCCAGCAGCGTGGGGACAGCCTACAATGAGCAGTTCTTC. This codes for CASSVGTAYNEQFF.